The 7 T cell receptor beta chains given below trace back to one sample, sequenced in a study of blood T cells in healthy people across ages. With a J-beta primer mix and a sample-barcoded 5' primer, a second PCR ran about 7 to 12 cycles. TCRdb used MiXCR to reprocess the 5' RACE reads, holding one entry per CDR3 protein. The profile shows approximately 690,000 distinct CDR3 sequences, about 53% of them singletons. The source material was blood. The receptors shown here come from a man aged 55-75 years in good health.

This chain links TRBV6-1 with TRBJ1-2, with 7 bases identical to TRBD1. J gave up 8 bases and V 4 bases, and 10 bases lay outside the gene matches. CDR1 and CDR2 (germline): MNHNS, SASEGT. This CDR3 region has 14 residues. As DNA, the CDR3 is TGTGCCAGCAGTGGGCTCCGGGACAGTGGGGGCTACACCTTC. Its translation is CASSGLRDSGGYTF.

The DNA of the CDR3 is TGTGCCAGCAGCTTAGGCCAGGCAGATTCGGATACGCAGTATTTT. Its protein is CASSLGQADSDTQYF. The gene calls are TRBV7-9 and TRBJ2-3; D uncertain. Per the germline V gene, CDR1 is SEHNR and CDR2 is FQNEAQ (reference sequence). This CDR3 contains 15 residues. V was pared by 1 base and J by 6 bases, with 14 bases between.

This clonotype was observed a single time. The V and J genes are TRBV9 and TRBJ2-6, with a possible D match to TRBD2 (6 bases). The germline CDR1 and CDR2 sequences are SGDLS and YYNGEE. V dropped 1 base and J dropped 0 bases, with 14 bases sitting between them. There are 18 residues in the CDR3. Here the CDR3 DNA reads TGTGCCAGCAGCGTAAAGTCTAGCGCTGTCTCTGGGGCCAACGTCCTGACTTTC. This sequence encodes CASSVKSSAVSGANVLTF.

This clonotype was detected only a few times. This chain links TRBV20-1 with TRBJ1-2; tentatively, D is TRBD1 (5 bases). V gave up 1 base and J gave up 2 bases, with 14 bases separating them. The CDR3 contains 15 residues. CDR1 is DFQATT and CDR2 is SNEGSKA in the germline V gene (reference sequence). CDR3 coding DNA: TGCAGTGCTAGAGTCCTGGGGGGACCCAACTATGGCTACACCTTC. It encodes CSARVLGGPNYGYTF.

V gene TRBV28 combines with J gene TRBJ1-6; maybe TRBD1 (5 bases). Between the trimmed V and J ends, which lost 3 bases and 9 bases, there was a span of 15 bases. The CDR3 is made up of 15 amino acids. Germline assignment: CDR1 MDHEN and CDR2 SYDVKM. This chain's CDR3 is CASSLGEGIRSPLHF. Here the CDR3 DNA reads TGTGCCAGCAGTTTGGGGGAGGGTATTCGTTCACCCCTCCACTTT.

The chain couples TRBV20-1 to TRBJ2-3; the D gene could be TRBD1 or TRBD2 (7 bases each). With 6 bases removed from V and 3 bases from J, the gap between germline ends came to 19 bases. The length of the CDR3 is 15 residues. CDR1 and CDR2 (germline): DFQATT, SNEGSKA (reference sequence). This CDR3 is CSASRQGGITDTQYF. In DNA, the CDR3 is TGCAGTGCCTCAAGACAGGGAGGGATTACAGATACGCAGTATTTT.

The rearrangement joins TRBV4-1 to TRBJ2-7, with D possibly matching TRBD1 (5 bases). Germline CDR1 MGHRA, CDR2 YSYEKL. The CDR3 length is 16 residues. V dropped 0 bases and J dropped 2 bases, with 14 bases sitting between them. CDR3 loop: CASSQDRGGDTYEQYF. The CDR3 DNA follows: TGCGCCAGCAGCCAAGATAGGGGCGGCGATACCTACGAGCAGTACTTC.